One sample yielded the 32 T cell receptor beta chains listed below, sequenced in a study of cytomegalovirus exposure and HLA in healthy donors. The primer mix had 60 Vbeta and 13 Jbeta primers. The table came from immunoSEQ multiplex PCR; TCRdb's copy has only in-frame clones and leaves some out. Of 180,000 or so clones listed, roughly a tenth were seen once; the top ten hold over 1%. The sequenced sample was PBMCs. These receptors were obtained from a woman in her thirties in good health and CMV-seropositive.

This clone was seen a few times. V gene TRBV11-2 combines with J gene TRBJ2-3, with TRBD1 as a possible D gene (6 bases). The CDR3 length is 15 residues. The germline gives CDR1 SGHAT, CDR2 FQNNGV. V dropped 3 bases and J dropped 4 bases, with 14 bases sitting between them. The CDR3 nucleotides read TGTGCCAGCAGCTTTTCAGGGGAACGAGCAGATACGCAGTATTTT. Its protein is CASSFSGERADTQYF. Variable domain in full (rest from reference TRBV11-2 and TRBJ2-3): EAGVAQSPRYKIIEKRQSVAFWCNPISGHATLYWYQQILGQGPKLLIQFQNNGVVDDSQLPKDRFSAERLKGVDSTLKIQPAKLEDSAVYLCASSFSGERADTQYFGPGTRLTVL.

This sequence joins TRBV5-1 and TRBJ2-7; TRBD2 agrees at 7 bases. CDR3 length: 14 amino acids. Germline V gene sequence: CDR1 SGHRS, CDR2 YFSETQ. The trim removed 7 bases at V and 1 base at J, leaving 8 bases unmatched. CDR3 protein: CASPHTSASYEQYF. CDR3 nucleotide sequence: TGCGCCAGCCCCCACACTAGCGCATCCTACGAGCAGTACTTC.

This clone was counted a few times. The chain links TRBV6-4 to TRBJ1-2; 8 bases fit TRBD1. Germline V gives CDR1 MRHNA, CDR2 SNTAGT. The CDR3 loop spans 14 amino acids. Trimming cost V 4 bases and J 4 bases; bases outside gene matches: 5. The CDR3 region is CASSGRGLGYGYTF. In nucleotides, the CDR3 is TGTGCCAGCAGTGGCAGGGGGCTTGGCTATGGCTACACCTTC.

This clone was seen only a few times. V and J are TRBV19 and TRBJ2-2; 8 bases are a match to TRBD2. V dropped 5 bases and J dropped 0; count of bases not matched to a gene: 5. CDR1 is LNHDA and CDR2 is SQIVND in the germline V gene (reference sequence). The CDR3 covers 16 residues. In DNA form, the CDR3 reads TGTGCCAGTAGTTTTTCGGGGGGGACGAACACCGGGGAGCTGTTTTTT. It yields the protein CASSFSGGTNTGELFF.

This clone was recorded a few times. The V call is TRBV6-1, the J call TRBJ1-3; the D gene is possibly TRBD1 (5 bases). V was cut by 4 bases and J by 0 bases, with 13 bases left in between. The CDR3 contains 16 residues. The germline V gene encodes CDR1 MNHNS and CDR2 SASEGT. The CDR3 loop reads CASSVGQGYSGNTIYF. CDR3 DNA: TGTGCCAGCAGTGTTGGGCAGGGCTACTCTGGAAACACCATATATTTT.

This clone appeared a few times. The chain carries TRBV30 and TRBJ2-7; 8 nucleotides match TRBD1. The CDR3 contains 13 residues. From germline, CDR1 is GTSNPN and CDR2 SVGIG (reference sequence). The trim removed 7 bases at V and 4 bases at J, leaving 9 bases unmatched. CDR3 region: CALTGAESYEQYF. Written as DNA, the CDR3 is TGTGCCTTGACAGGGGCGGAGAGTTACGAGCAGTACTTC.

The rearrangement links TRBV5-1 to TRBJ2-1; 10 bases align to TRBD2. Trimming removed 4 bases from V and 1 base from J; junction bases left unmatched: 5. Germline V lookup: CDR1 SGHRS, CDR2 YFSETQ. The CDR3 sequence is 16 residues long. The CDR3 DNA sequence: TGCGCCAGCAGCACCTTACTAGCGGGATCCTACAATGAGCAGTTCTTC. Protein sequence: CASSTLLAGSYNEQFF.

The chain links TRBV5-1 to TRBJ1-5, with 7 bases matching TRBD1. The CDR3 is made up of 15 amino acids. V shed 0 bases and J 1 base; nucleotides not matched to a gene: 1. Germline V gene lookup returns CDR1 SGHRS and CDR2 YFSETQ. The CDR3 loop reads CASSLEGQSNQPQHF. CDR3 coding DNA: TGCGCCAGCAGCTTGGAGGGACAGAGCAATCAGCCCCAGCATTTT.

The rearrangement links TRBV6-1 to TRBJ2-5, with 14 bases matching TRBD2. The CDR3 has 16 residues. Germline lookup yields CDR1 MNHNS and CDR2 SASEGT. V lost 1 base and J lost 4; bases outside the gene matches: 2. The CDR3 sequence is CASSEGGLAGGETQYF. The CDR3 DNA is TGTGCCAGCAGTGAAGGAGGACTAGCGGGAGGAGAGACCCAGTACTTC.

Many counts were recorded for this clone. CDR3 loop: CASSPGGNTIYF. CDR3 DNA sequence: TGCGCCAGCAGTCCAGGCGGAAACACCATATATTTT. The J gene is TRBJ1-3, the V gene TRBV23-1, with D unclear. TRBV23-1 is an ORF; its function is uncertain. The CDR3 has 12 residues. V dropped 4 bases and J dropped 4 bases, with 5 bases sitting between them.

The chain recombines TRBV14 with TRBJ2-3; 8 bases are a match to TRBD2. V lost 5 bases, J lost 6 bases, and 13 bases stayed unmatched. The CDR3 totals 16 residues. From germline, CDR1 is SGHDN and CDR2 FVKESK. This chain's CDR3 is CASSSRPSGRPDTQYF. Here the CDR3 DNA reads TGTGCCAGCAGCTCCCGACCCAGCGGGAGACCTGATACGCAGTATTTT.

A word on this clone: The sample contains more than one DNA sequence encoding this CDR3. The CDR3 sequence is CASSEGYQPQHF. As DNA, the CDR3 is TGTGCCAGCAGTGAAGGCTACCAGCCCCAGCATTTT. This chain links TRBV2 with TRBJ1-5, with D unresolved. V lost 1 base and J 7 bases, leaving 5 bases between the germline ends. The germline CDR1 and CDR2 sequences are SNHLY and FYNNEI. The CDR3 spans 12 residues.

Concerning this clone itself: One junction end disagrees with the germline gene, perhaps due to a read error. The genes are TRBV19 and TRBJ2-7; 9 bases line up with TRBD1. CDR1 is LNHDA, CDR2 SQIVND, per germline (reference sequence). CDR3 size: 14 residues. The CDR3 DNA is TGTGCCAGTAGTATAGGGACAGGGGACTACGAGAAGTACTTC. It is translated as CASSIGTGDYEKYF.

The sample holds a few counts of this clone. This chain uses TRBV5-1 with TRBJ2-7, with TRBD2 matching over 7 bases. Germline V lookup: CDR1 SGHRS, CDR2 YFSETQ. The V segment lost 0 bases and the J segment 2 bases; nucleotides outside the gene matches: 5. There are 15 residues in the CDR3. As DNA, the CDR3 is TGCGCCAGCAGCTTGGCGGGAGGACTCCCCTACGAGCAGTACTTC. Protein product: CASSLAGGLPYEQYF.

This clone was seen a few times. The V gene is TRBV2, the J gene TRBJ2-5; the D gene is possibly TRBD1 (6 bases). Trimming pared 6 bases from V and 5 bases from J, leaving 19 bases between. The CDR3 has 15 amino acids. Per germline, CDR1 SNHLY and CDR2 FYNNEI. The CDR3 sequence: CASSKNGQNGETQYF. In DNA form, the CDR3 reads TGTGCCAGCAGCAAGAACGGACAGAATGGGGAGACCCAGTACTTC.

The chain links TRBV10-3 to TRBJ2-1, with D possibly TRBD2 on 5 matching bases. CDR1 ENHRY and CDR2 SYGVKD come from the germline V gene. Trimming shortened V by 3 bases and J by 2 bases, and 11 bases separated the two germline ends. This CDR3 is built from 15 residues. CDR3 nucleotides: TGTGCCATCAGTGACTGGGAGAACCCCTACAATGAGCAGTTCTTC. This translates into CAISDWENPYNEQFF.

The V call is TRBV5-1, the J call TRBJ1-4; weak D call: TRBD1 (6 bases). The ends were cut back, 4 bases at V and 0 bases at J, with 19 bases in the middle. CDR1 is SGHRS, CDR2 YFSETQ, per germline. The CDR3 contains 18 residues. CDR3 loop: CASSINGQRGTTNEKLFF. The CDR3 DNA reads TGCGCCAGCAGCATAAACGGACAGAGGGGTACAACTAATGAAAAACTGTTTTTT.

This chain joins TRBV9 and TRBJ1-2; 10 nucleotides align to TRBD1. With 3 bases clipped from V and 4 bases from J, the junction kept 0 bases outside the gene matches. This CDR3 region has 13 residues. Germline lookup yields CDR1 SGDLS and CDR2 YYNGEE. The CDR3 is CASSGTGGYGYTF. The CDR3 nucleotides read TGTGCCAGCAGCGGGACAGGGGGCTATGGCTACACCTTC.

This chain uses TRBV6-1 with TRBJ2-3, with TRBD2 matching over 7 bases. The ends lost 4 bases at V and 1 base at J; junction bases unmatched: 8. Germline CDR1 reads MNHNS; CDR2 reads SASEGT. The length of the CDR3 is 16 residues. The CDR3 spells CASSGGGGGGTDTQYF. CDR3 in DNA: TGTGCCAGCAGTGGGGGGGGTGGCGGAGGCACAGATACGCAGTATTTT.

The genes are TRBV9 and TRBJ1-3; 12 bases are a match to TRBD1. Unmatched junction bases numbered 7, after V lost 3 bases and J lost 0 bases. The length of the CDR3 is 18 residues. Germline CDR1 SGDLS, CDR2 YYNGEE. The DNA for the CDR3 is TGTGCCAGCAGCGCCGGGACAGGGGGCGTCTCCTCTGGAAACACCATATATTTT. Encoded protein: CASSAGTGGVSSGNTIYF.

This clone was found a few times. This chain connects TRBV5-1 to TRBJ2-5; 7 bases agree with TRBD1. V gave up 2 bases and J gave up 7 bases; unmatched junction bases: 5. This CDR3 is 13 amino acids long. Germline-derived CDR1 and CDR2 are SGHRS and YFSETQ. The CDR3 region has the DNA TGCGCCAGCAGCTTCACAGGGGCAGCGACCCAGTACTTC. Translated: CASSFTGAATQYF.

The J gene is TRBJ2-7, the V gene TRBV19; D might be TRBD2 (5 bases). V was pared by 3 bases and J by 5 bases, with 11 bases between. Germline CDR1 is LNHDA and CDR2 is SQIVND (reference sequence). This CDR3 comprises 13 residues. CDR3 DNA sequence: TGTGCCAGTAGTATGACCGGGAACCACGAGCAGTACTTC. This encodes CASSMTGNHEQYF.

CDR3 nucleotides: TGCGCCAGCAGGGATCGGAGTCTAGCGGGACCTGGGGCCAACGTCCTGACTTTC. It yields the protein CASRDRSLAGPGANVLTF. The chain links TRBV5-1 to TRBJ2-6; 9 bases match TRBD2. In germline, CDR1 is SGHRS, CDR2 YFSETQ. V shed 5 bases, J shed 2 bases, and the junction held 11 bases outside the gene matches. This CDR3 has 18 amino acids.

The chain couples TRBV19 to TRBJ2-3; TRBD2 matches 12 bases. The CDR3 is made up of 15 amino acids. Germline CDR1 and CDR2: LNHDA and SQIVND (reference sequence). Germline trimming cut 8 bases from V and 2 bases from J; bases unmatched to any gene: 5. This CDR3 is CASGTSGSYTDTQYF. The CDR3 nucleotides read TGTGCCAGTGGGACTAGCGGGTCTTACACAGATACGCAGTATTTT.

This chain uses TRBV6-1 with TRBJ2-2; tentative D call: TRBD1 (6 bases). The CDR3 extends over 14 amino acids. Looked up from germline, CDR1 is MNHNS and CDR2 is SASEGT. V lost 5 bases and J 4 bases, leaving 11 bases between the germline ends. The CDR3 spells CASSPGHSTGELFF. Here the CDR3 DNA reads TGTGCCAGCAGTCCGGGACATTCCACCGGGGAGCTGTTTTTT.

The gene calls are TRBV9 and TRBJ2-6; 8 positions agree with TRBD1. CDR1 and CDR2 (germline): SGDLS, YYNGEE. V lost 0 bases and J lost 2; bases outside the gene matches: 1. The CDR3 length is 16 residues. The DNA for the CDR3 is TGTGCCAGCAGCGTAGCAGGGGGCGCTGGGGCCAACGTCCTGACTTTC. Translating gives CASSVAGGAGANVLTF.

This clone came up a few times. The gene calls are TRBV9 and TRBJ2-1, with 7 positions matching TRBD2. The CDR3 consists of 15 residues. The ends lost 3 bases at V and 3 bases at J; junction bases unmatched: 6. Looked up from germline, CDR1 is SGDLS and CDR2 is YYNGEE. CDR3 sequence: CASSAASGFYNEQFF. CDR3 DNA sequence: TGTGCCAGCAGCGCCGCTAGCGGTTTCTACAATGAGCAGTTCTTC.

This clone was detected a few times. The chain joins TRBV27 to TRBJ2-2; 11 bases fit TRBD1. The CDR3 totals 14 residues. The trim removed 5 bases at V and 7 bases at J, leaving 3 bases unmatched. Per the germline V gene, CDR1 is MNHEY and CDR2 is SMNVEV (reference sequence). CDR3 nucleotides: TGTGCCAGCAGTCCGGGACAGGGGGTCGGGGAGCTGTTTTTT. It encodes CASSPGQGVGELFF.

This sequence joins TRBV27 and TRBJ2-1; 9 positions agree with TRBD1. Unmatched junction bases numbered 6, after V lost 4 bases and J lost 8 bases. The CDR3 spans 14 residues. Germline V gene lookup returns CDR1 MNHEY and CDR2 SMNVEV (reference sequence). CDR3 nucleotides: TGTGCCAGCAGTTCCGGGACAGGGAGGGATGAGCAGTTCTTC. Its protein product is CASSSGTGRDEQFF.

V and J are TRBV5-1 and TRBJ2-5, with TRBD1 identical over 7 bases. This CDR3 has 15 residues. The J segment lost 3 bases and the V segment lost 1 base, leaving 6 bases of the junction unmatched. In germline, CDR1 is SGHRS, CDR2 YFSETQ. This CDR3 is CASSLRAGGKETQYF. CDR3 nucleotide sequence: TGCGCCAGCAGCTTGAGGGCAGGGGGTAAAGAGACCCAGTACTTC.

The CDR3 sequence: CGIGLGHDLRSSGNTIYF. CDR3 sequence (DNA): TGCGGCATTGGGTTGGGACACGATCTTCGAAGCTCTGGAAACACCATATATTTT. The rearrangement joins TRBV29-1 to TRBJ1-3; D is perhaps TRBD1 (6 bases). The germline V gene encodes CDR1 SQVTM and CDR2 ANQGSEA. The CDR3 sequence is 18 residues long.

This clone has more than one count but fewer than ten. The chain is built from TRBV28 and TRBJ1-5; weak D call: TRBD1 (5 bases). This CDR3 region has 16 residues. Per germline, CDR1 MDHEN and CDR2 SYDVKM. V shed 4 bases and J shed 5 bases, with 18 bases lying between them. CDR3: CASSSEDIRVDQPQHF. Written as DNA, the CDR3 is TGTGCCAGCAGTTCCGAGGACATACGGGTGGATCAGCCCCAGCATTTT. Supplemented by reference TRBV28 and TRBJ1-5, the full variable domain reads DVKVTQSSRYLVKRTGEKVFLECVQDMDHENMFWYRQDPGLGLRLIYFSYDVKMKEKGDIPEGYSVSREKKERFSLILESASTNQTSMYLCASSSEDIRVDQPQHFGDGTRLSIL.